The 15 T cell receptor beta chains reported below all come from one sample, sequenced in a study of cytomegalovirus exposure and HLA in healthy donors. 13 Jbeta primers and 60 Vbeta primers were used for the PCR. Repertoires were generated with immunoSEQ multiplex PCR, while TCRdb's copy carries only in-frame clones and drops some. Of about 200,000 clones in the sample, 80% to 90% were seen once. The sequencing input was PBMCs. All receptors come from a woman in her twenties or thirties in good health and CMV-seronegative.

This chain joins TRBV15 and TRBJ1-4; D remains unclear. V was trimmed by 0 bases and J by 3 bases, leaving 5 bases between them. Germline lookup yields CDR1 LNHNV and CDR2 YYDKDF (reference sequence). This CDR3 has 14 amino acids. The CDR3 protein is CATSRDPSNEKLFF. CDR3 sequence (DNA): TGTGCCACCAGCAGAGATCCCTCTAATGAAAAACTGTTTTTT.

This chain connects TRBV6-6 to TRBJ1-5, with TRBD1 identical over 8 bases. Trimming removed 6 bases from V and 3 bases from J; junction bases left unmatched: 4. Germline V gene sequence: CDR1 MNHNY, CDR2 SVGAGI (reference sequence). The CDR3 runs to 14 residues. The CDR3 bases are TGTGCCAGCAGCCAGGGGGCCGACAATCAGCCCCAGCATTTT. It encodes CASSQGADNQPQHF.

The rearrangement joins TRBV19 to TRBJ2-1, with D maybe TRBD1 (6 bases). The germline V gene has CDR1 LNHDA and CDR2 SQIVND (reference sequence). The CDR3 is 14 residues long. Trimming left V 5 bases short and J 6 bases short, with 14 bases between. CDR3 nucleotide sequence: TGTGCCAGTAGTGGAAGGACAGTTCCCAATGAGCAGTTCTTC. This translates into CASSGRTVPNEQFF.

The chain is built from TRBV7-8 and TRBJ1-5; D perhaps matches TRBD1 (6 bases). The CDR3 is 14 amino acids. Per germline, CDR1 SGHVS and CDR2 FQNEAQ. Trimming took 4 bases from V and 3 from J, leaving 10 bases between them. This CDR3 is CASSSRDNNQPQHF. For the CDR3, the DNA is TGTGCCAGCAGCTCCCGGGACAACAATCAGCCCCAGCATTTT.

This chain links TRBV5-1 with TRBJ2-2, with 9 positions matching TRBD2. The V gene end was trimmed by 5 bases and the J gene end by 2 bases; junction bases not matched to a gene: 4. CDR3 length equals 15 residues. Germline V gives CDR1 SGHRS, CDR2 YFSETQ. CDR3 bases: TGCGCCAGCAGAGTAGCGGGAGTAAACACCGGGGAGCTGTTTTTT. Residues: CASRVAGVNTGELFF.

The chain combines TRBV6-6 with TRBJ2-7; the match to TRBD2 covers 8 bases. Unmatched junction bases numbered 3, after V lost 5 bases and J lost 6 bases. This CDR3 is built from 12 residues. In germline, CDR1 is MNHNY, CDR2 SVGAGI (reference sequence). Here the CDR3 DNA reads TGTGCCAGCAGTACTCTAGCGGGCGAGCAGTACTTC. Translated, it gives CASSTLAGEQYF.

The chain combines TRBV10-2 with TRBJ1-2; TRBD1 matches at 9 bases. V shed 5 bases and J 6 bases; nucleotides not matched to a gene: 4. This CDR3 is built from 13 residues. Germline loops: CDR1 WSHSY, CDR2 SAAADI. DNA for the CDR3: TGCGCCAGCAGTCGGACAGGGGAGGATGGCTACACCTTC. Protein sequence: CASSRTGEDGYTF.

A single count supports this clone. This chain joins TRBV4-2 and TRBJ1-4; D unclear. V lost 1 base and J lost 3, with 15 bases in between. The V gene's germline CDR1 is LGHNA and CDR2 YNFKEQ. There are 17 residues in the CDR3. The CDR3, as DNA: TGTGCCAGCAGCCAAGCCCCCCGGAGCGGGGCTAATGAAAAACTGTTTTTT. Residues: CASSQAPRSGANEKLFF.

The chain employs TRBV5-1 and TRBJ1-1; 7 bases align to TRBD1. V trimming: 10 bases; J trimming: 0 bases; junction bases outside the gene matches: 15. The CDR3 has 16 amino acids. CDR1 SGHRS and CDR2 YFSETQ come from the germline V gene. The CDR3, as DNA: TGCGCCCCCGCAGAGGGGGCAAAAGGCTTGAACACTGAAGCTTTCTTT. Translation: CAPAEGAKGLNTEAFF.

V and J are TRBV6-5 and TRBJ2-1, with 13 bases matching TRBD2. CDR3 length: 15 amino acids. Germline V lookup: CDR1 MNHEY, CDR2 SVGAGI. V lost 6 bases to trimming and J lost 8 bases; unmatched junction nucleotides: 7. CDR3 sequence reads: CASSHGLAGVYEQFF. The DNA of the CDR3 is TGTGCCAGCAGCCACGGACTAGCGGGAGTCTATGAGCAGTTCTTC.

The chain joins TRBV14 to TRBJ2-1; TRBD2 matches 8 bases. In germline, CDR1 is SGHDN, CDR2 FVKESK. The V gene end was trimmed by 4 bases and the J gene end by 8 bases; junction bases not matched to a gene: 19. The CDR3 totals 18 residues. The CDR3 protein is CASSRPSRLASKGDEQFF. CDR3 in DNA: TGTGCCAGCAGCCGCCCCTCCCGACTAGCGAGTAAGGGGGATGAGCAGTTCTTC.

V and J are TRBV28 and TRBJ2-2; 7 positions match TRBD1. Losses at the gene ends were 4 bases for V and 4 bases for J; bases not matched to a gene: 9. Germline assignment: CDR1 MDHEN and CDR2 SYDVKM. The CDR3 has 16 amino acids. The CDR3 loop is CASSYLTGASTGELFF. The CDR3 coding sequence is TGTGCCAGCAGTTACTTAACAGGGGCTTCCACCGGGGAGCTGTTTTTT. Full variable domain (outside the CDR3, taken from reference TRBV28 and TRBJ2-2): DVKVTQSSRYLVKRTGEKVFLECVQDMDHENMFWYRQDPGLGLRLIYFSYDVKMKEKGDIPEGYSVSREKKERFSLILESASTNQTSMYLCASSYLTGASTGELFFGEGSRLTVL.

The chain links TRBV27 to TRBJ2-5; 9 bases are a match to TRBD1. The J segment lost 5 bases and the V segment lost 6 bases, leaving 7 bases of the junction unmatched. Germline CDR1 and CDR2: MNHEY and SMNVEV (reference sequence). The CDR3 is made up of 14 amino acids. This CDR3 is CASSLQGAGETQYF. CDR3 DNA sequence: TGTGCCAGCAGCCTACAGGGGGCCGGGGAGACCCAGTACTTC.

The chain combines TRBV7-3 with TRBJ2-5; no firm D call. Germline CDR1 and CDR2: SGHTA and FQGTGA. With 2 bases removed from V and 0 bases from J, the gap between germline ends came to 4 bases. The CDR3 extends over 13 amino acids. CDR3 residues: CASSLHDQETQYF. The CDR3 bases are TGTGCCAGCAGCTTACATGACCAAGAGACCCAGTACTTC.

The chain couples TRBV7-9 to TRBJ1-1, with D tentatively TRBD1 (6 bases). The V and J ends lost 4 bases and 1 base respectively, with 7 bases between them. Germline assignment: CDR1 SEHNR and CDR2 FQNEAQ (reference sequence). The CDR3 contains 13 residues. This CDR3 reads CASSWTENTEAFF. As DNA, the CDR3 is TGTGCCAGCAGCTGGACAGAGAACACTGAAGCTTTCTTT.